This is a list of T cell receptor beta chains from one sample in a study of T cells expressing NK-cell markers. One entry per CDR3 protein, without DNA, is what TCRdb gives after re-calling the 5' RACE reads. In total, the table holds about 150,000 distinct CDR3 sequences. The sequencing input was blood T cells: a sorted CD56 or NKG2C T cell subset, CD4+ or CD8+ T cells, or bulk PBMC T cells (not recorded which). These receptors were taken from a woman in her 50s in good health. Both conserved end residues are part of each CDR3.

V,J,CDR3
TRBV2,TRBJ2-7,CASSKTGNPSYEQYF
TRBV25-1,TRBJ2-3,CASEGPTTDTQYF
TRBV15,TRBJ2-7,CATAIGVSYEQYF
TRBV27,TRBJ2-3,CASSYVPSGTDTQYF
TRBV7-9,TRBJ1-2,CASSPPLRTDGYTF
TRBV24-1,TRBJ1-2,CATSDPRMEAVYGYTF
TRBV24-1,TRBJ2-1,CATSDLHWANEQFF
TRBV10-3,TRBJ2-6,CAGGEGHTISGANVLTF
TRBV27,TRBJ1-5,CASSYGQGANQPQHF
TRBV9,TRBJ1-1,CASSVARNTEAFF
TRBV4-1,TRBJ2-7,CASSQVRPGGISEQYF
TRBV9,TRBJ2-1,CASSEVVYNEQFF
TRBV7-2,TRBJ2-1,CASSLDPPSGWGSEQFF
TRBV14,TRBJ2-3,CASSQAVLTDTQYF
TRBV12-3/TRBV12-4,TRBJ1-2,CASSSTGILGYTF
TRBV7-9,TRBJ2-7,CASTMAGVYEQYF
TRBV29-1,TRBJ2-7,CSVGLVRQAGGYEQYF
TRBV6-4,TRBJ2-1,CASSDSPAGVNEQFF
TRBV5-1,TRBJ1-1,CASSLEGTVNTEAFF
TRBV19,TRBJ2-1,CASSTPGPKYSNEQFF
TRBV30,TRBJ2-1,CVAEWTSGRDNERFF
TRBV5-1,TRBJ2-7,CASSLGDRDYEQYF
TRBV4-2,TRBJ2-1,CASSWGLAGAYEQFF
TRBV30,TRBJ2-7,CAWKRGLAPEQYF
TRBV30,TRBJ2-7,CAWGGLASSYEQYF
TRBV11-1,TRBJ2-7,CASSLGRTETYEQYF
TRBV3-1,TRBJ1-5,CASSQDPSRGQPQHF
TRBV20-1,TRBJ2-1,CSAKMWETPYNEQFF